These T cell receptor beta chains were read from a single sample in a study of blood T cell repertoires in COVID-19. Sequencing was performed with immunoSEQ multiplex PCR; in TCRdb, only in-frame clones are kept and a portion is missing. The profile shows roughly 110,000 clones, approximately 84% of them singletons. What was sequenced was peripheral blood. The origin of the receptors is a man between 40 and 49 years old with acute or convalescent COVID-19. CDR3s include the opening cysteine and the closing phenylalanine or tryptophan. A D gene is named only where the DNA matches it firmly.

d_call,v_call,j_call,cdr3_aa,cdr3_nt
-,TRBV27,TRBJ1-1,CASRDDGGNTEAFF,TGTGCCAGCAGGGACGACGGGGGGAACACTGAAGCTTTCTTT
-,TRBV6-2/TRBV6-3,TRBJ2-3,CASSPVSSTDTQYF,TGTGCCAGCAGTCCAGTCTCTAGCACAGATACGCAGTATTTT
-,TRBV12-3/TRBV12-4,TRBJ2-5,CASSNQETQYF,TGTGCCAGCAGCAATCAAGAGACCCAGTACTTC
TRBD1,TRBV24-1,TRBJ2-3,CATSDPGTVLDTQYF,TGTGCCACCAGTGACCCCGGGACAGTCTTAGATACGCAGTATTTT
TRBD1,TRBV18,TRBJ1-2,CASEKRDRSLNYGYTF,TGTGCCAGCGAAAAACGGGACAGGTCCCTTAACTATGGCTACACCTTC
-,TRBV7-2,TRBJ2-7,CASSSLSRGQYF,TGTGCCAGCAGCTCCTTGTCAAGGGGGCAGTACTTC
-,TRBV19,TRBJ1-1,CASSIDSVQRKAFF,TGTGCCAGTAGTATAGATTCGGTTCAGAGGAAAGCTTTCTTT
-,TRBV2,TRBJ2-1,CASSRKGDYNEQFF,TGTGCCAGCAGTCGAAAGGGGGACTACAATGAGCAGTTCTTC
TRBD1,TRBV5-4,TRBJ1-1,CASTFGQGNTEAFF,TGTGCCAGCACCTTCGGACAGGGGAACACTGAAGCTTTCTTT
-,TRBV10-3,TRBJ2-2,CATSGELFF,TGTGCCACTAGCGGGGAGCTGTTTTTT
-,TRBV10-3,TRBJ2-5,CAIVSDKQETQYF,TGTGCCATTGTGTCGGACAAACAAGAGACCCAGTACTTC